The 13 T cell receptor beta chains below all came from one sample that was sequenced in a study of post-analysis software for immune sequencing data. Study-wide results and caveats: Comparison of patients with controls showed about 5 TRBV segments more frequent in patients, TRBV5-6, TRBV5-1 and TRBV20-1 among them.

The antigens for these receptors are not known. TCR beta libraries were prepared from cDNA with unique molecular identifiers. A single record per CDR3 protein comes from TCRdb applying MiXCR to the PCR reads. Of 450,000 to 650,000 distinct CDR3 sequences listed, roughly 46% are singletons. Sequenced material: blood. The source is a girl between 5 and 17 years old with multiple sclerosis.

The DNA for the CDR3 is TGCGCCAGCAGCTCTATAGCGGGTCTCTCCTACAATGAGCAGTTCTTC. Translating gives CASSSIAGLSYNEQFF. This rearrangement joins TRBV5-1 to TRBJ2-1, with 7 bases fitting TRBD2. Losses at the gene ends were 3 bases for V and 0 bases for J; bases not matched to a gene: 6. This CDR3 region has 16 residues. Germline CDR1 and CDR2: SGHRS and YFSETQ.

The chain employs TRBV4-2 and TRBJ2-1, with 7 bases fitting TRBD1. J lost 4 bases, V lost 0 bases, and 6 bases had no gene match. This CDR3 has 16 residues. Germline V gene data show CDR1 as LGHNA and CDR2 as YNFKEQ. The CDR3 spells CASSQDRKGAYNEQFF. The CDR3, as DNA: TGTGCCAGCAGCCAAGATCGAAAGGGGGCATACAATGAGCAGTTCTTC.

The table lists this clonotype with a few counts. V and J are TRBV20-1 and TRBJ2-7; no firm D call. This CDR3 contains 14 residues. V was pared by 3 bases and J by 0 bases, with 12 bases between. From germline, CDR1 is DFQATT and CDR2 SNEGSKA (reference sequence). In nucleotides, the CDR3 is TGCAGTGCTAGGGACGACACCTTCTCCTACGAGCAGTACTTC. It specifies CSARDDTFSYEQYF.

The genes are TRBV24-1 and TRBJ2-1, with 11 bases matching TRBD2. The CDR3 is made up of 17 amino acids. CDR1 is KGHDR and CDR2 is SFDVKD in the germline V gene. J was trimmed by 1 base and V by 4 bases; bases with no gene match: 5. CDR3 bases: TGTGCCACCAGTGACCGGGGACTAGCGGAGTCCTACAATGAGCAGTTCTTC. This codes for CATSDRGLAESYNEQFF.

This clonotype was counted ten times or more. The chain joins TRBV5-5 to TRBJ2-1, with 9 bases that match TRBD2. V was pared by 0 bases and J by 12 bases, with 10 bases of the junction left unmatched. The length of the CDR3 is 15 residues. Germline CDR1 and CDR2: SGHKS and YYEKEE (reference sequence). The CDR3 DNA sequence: TGTGCCAGCAGCTTGGGCCTAGCGGGGCTTTCTGGGCAGTTCTTC. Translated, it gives CASSLGLAGLSGQFF.

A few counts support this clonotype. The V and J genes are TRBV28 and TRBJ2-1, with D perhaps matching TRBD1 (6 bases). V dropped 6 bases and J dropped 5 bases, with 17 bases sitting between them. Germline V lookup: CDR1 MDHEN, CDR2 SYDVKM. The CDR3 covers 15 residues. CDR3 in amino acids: CASSETGSKDNEQFF. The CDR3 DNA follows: TGTGCCAGCAGCGAGACAGGATCAAAGGACAATGAGCAGTTCTTC.

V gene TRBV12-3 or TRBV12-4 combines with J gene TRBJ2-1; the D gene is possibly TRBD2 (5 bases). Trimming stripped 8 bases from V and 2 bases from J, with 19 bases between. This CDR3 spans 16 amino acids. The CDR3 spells CASHPGGRLPYNEQFF. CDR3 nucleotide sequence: TGTGCCAGCCACCCCGGAGGCAGGCTACCCTACAATGAGCAGTTCTTC.

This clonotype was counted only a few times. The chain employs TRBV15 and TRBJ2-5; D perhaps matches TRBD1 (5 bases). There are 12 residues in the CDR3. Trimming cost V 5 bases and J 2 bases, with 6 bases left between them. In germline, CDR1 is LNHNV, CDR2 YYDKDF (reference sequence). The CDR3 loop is CATSGQQETQYF. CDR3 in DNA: TGTGCCACCAGCGGACAACAAGAGACCCAGTACTTC.

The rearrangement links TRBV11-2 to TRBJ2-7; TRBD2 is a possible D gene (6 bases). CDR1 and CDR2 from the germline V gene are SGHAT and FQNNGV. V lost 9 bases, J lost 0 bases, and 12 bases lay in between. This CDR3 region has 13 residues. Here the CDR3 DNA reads TGTGCCAGTGCCAGCGGGCACTCCTACGAGCAGTACTTC. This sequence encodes CASASGHSYEQYF. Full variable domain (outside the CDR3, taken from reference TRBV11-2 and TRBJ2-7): EAGVAQSPRYKIIEKRQSVAFWCNPISGHATLYWYQQILGQGPKLLIQFQNNGVVDDSQLPKDRFSAERLKGVDSTLKIQPAKLEDSAVYLCASASGHSYEQYFGPGTRLTVT.

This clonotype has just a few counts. In nucleotides, the CDR3 is TGCGCCAGCAGCTCATCAGACAGGGGTCCCCCTTACGAGCAGTACTTC. This gives the protein CASSSSDRGPPYEQYF. The chain is built from TRBV5-1 and TRBJ2-7; 8 bases fit TRBD1. CDR3 length: 16 amino acids. V lost 3 bases and J lost 4; bases outside the gene matches: 12. The germline V gene has CDR1 SGHRS and CDR2 YFSETQ.

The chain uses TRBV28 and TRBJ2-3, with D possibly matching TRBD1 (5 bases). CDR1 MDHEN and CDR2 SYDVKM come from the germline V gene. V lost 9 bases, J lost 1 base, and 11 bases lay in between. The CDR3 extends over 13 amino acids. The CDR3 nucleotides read TGTGCCAGTCAGGGTGTCGGCACAGATACGCAGTATTTT. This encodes CASQGVGTDTQYF.

CDR3 sequence: CSARRDTLNNEQFF. The CDR3 DNA sequence: TGCAGTGCTAGACGAGACACACTCAACAATGAGCAGTTCTTC. The chain uses TRBV20-1 and TRBJ2-1, with D unclear. The CDR3 loop spans 14 amino acids. The germline CDR1 and CDR2 sequences are DFQATT and SNEGSKA (reference sequence). Trimming removed 2 bases from V and 5 bases from J, with 13 bases in between.

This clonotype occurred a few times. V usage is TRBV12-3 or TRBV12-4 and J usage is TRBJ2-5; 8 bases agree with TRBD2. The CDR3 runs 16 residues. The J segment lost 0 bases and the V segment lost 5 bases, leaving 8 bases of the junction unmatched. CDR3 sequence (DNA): TGTGCCAGCAGTCTCGAACTAGCGGAGTACCAAGAGACCCAGTACTTC. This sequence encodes CASSLELAEYQETQYF.